Below, 27 T cell receptor beta chains from the same sample are listed, as sequenced in a study of shared clonotypes between healthy human individuals. Some clones are missing from TCRdb's copy, which holds only in-frame ones; the method was immunoSEQ multiplex PCR. The table records more than 2 million clones, roughly 95% of them present only once. The sequencing sample was made of naive CD4+ T cells sorted from blood. Subset noted: CD45RA+ positively selected. The receptors come from a man in his late teens or twenties in good health.

The genes are TRBV5-1 and TRBJ1-3; D is uncertain. CDR1 is SGHRS, CDR2 YFSETQ, per germline. V lost 0 bases to trimming and J lost 0 bases, with 7 bases between them. CDR3 length: 15 residues. CDR3 DNA: TGCGCCAGCAGCTTGGAGTCAGTCTCTGGAAACACCATATATTTT. Translating it yields CASSLESVSGNTIYF.

The chain carries TRBV10-3 and TRBJ2-1; a weak D match, TRBD2 (5 bases). This CDR3 has 16 amino acids. Germline lookup yields CDR1 ENHRY and CDR2 SYGVKD. Deletions cut 5 bases from V and 4 bases from J, with 18 bases between. The CDR3 sequence: CAISRGSERAYNEQFF. The CDR3 DNA is TGTGCCATCAGTAGAGGGAGCGAGAGGGCATACAATGAGCAGTTCTTC.

The chain couples TRBV5-1 to TRBJ2-3, with 8 bases lining up with TRBD1. Germline V gene lookup returns CDR1 SGHRS and CDR2 YFSETQ. V shed 4 bases, J shed 1 base, and the junction held 5 bases outside the gene matches. This CDR3 comprises 15 residues. CDR3: CASSRDRPRTDTQYF. CDR3 coding DNA: TGCGCCAGCAGCCGGGACAGGCCCCGCACAGATACGCAGTATTTT.

V usage is TRBV19 and J usage is TRBJ2-3; TRBD1 might be the D (6 bases). Trimming left V 6 bases short and J 0 bases short, with 10 bases between. Looked up from germline, CDR1 is LNHDA and CDR2 is SQIVND (reference sequence). The CDR3 is made up of 14 amino acids. The CDR3 here is CASRVTGSTDTQYF. The CDR3 DNA sequence: TGTGCCAGTAGAGTCACAGGGAGCACAGATACGCAGTATTTT.

The genes are TRBV12-5 and TRBJ1-2, with D tentatively TRBD1 (6 bases). Trimming shortened V by 5 bases and J by 4 bases, and 20 bases separated the two germline ends. The CDR3 has 16 amino acids. Germline V CDR1 and CDR2: LGHNT, FRNRAP. The chain's CDR3 is CASGPNTGTSFYGYTF. In DNA, the CDR3 is TGTGCTAGTGGTCCTAACACAGGGACGTCGTTCTATGGCTACACCTTC.

About this clone itself: Other DNA sequences within the sample encode an identical CDR3. The chain links TRBV5-6 to TRBJ2-3, with TRBD2 matching 7 bases. Germline V CDR1 and CDR2: SGHDT, YYEEEE. Trimming cost V 0 bases and J 3 bases; bases outside gene matches: 4. There are 15 residues in the CDR3. Written as DNA, the CDR3 is TGTGCCAGCAGCTTGGGAGGGCGGGGGACAGATACGCAGTATTTT. This sequence encodes CASSLGGRGTDTQYF.

The genes are TRBV4-1 and TRBJ2-1; 9 bases align to TRBD1. V trimming: 5 bases; J trimming: 7 bases; junction bases outside the gene matches: 9. The germline V gene encodes CDR1 MGHRA and CDR2 YSYEKL. The CDR3 has 15 amino acids. The CDR3 coding sequence is TGCGCCAGCAGCAGACCGGGACAGGGCGTAAATGAGCAGTTCTTC. Its protein is CASSRPGQGVNEQFF.

The CDR3 nucleotides read TGTGCCAGCAGCCAGGACGCCTACGAGCAGTACTTC. As protein: CASSQDAYEQYF. The rearrangement uses TRBV7-9 and TRBJ2-7; D is uncertain. The V gene's germline CDR1 is SEHNR and CDR2 FQNEAQ (reference sequence). The CDR3 runs 12 residues. V dropped 5 bases and J dropped 2 bases, with 7 bases sitting between them.

This chain connects TRBV11-2 to TRBJ1-3, with TRBD1 as a possible D gene (6 bases). The germline V gene has CDR1 SGHAT and CDR2 FQNNGV. V was trimmed by 2 bases and J by 2 bases, leaving 16 bases between them. This CDR3 is 17 amino acids long. This CDR3 is CASSLYTGTFAGNTIYF. The CDR3 DNA reads TGTGCCAGCAGCTTATATACGGGGACATTTGCTGGAAACACCATATATTTT.

The chain is built from TRBV6-4 and TRBJ2-7; 9 nucleotides match TRBD1. Germline CDR1 reads MRHNA; CDR2 reads SNTAGT. V shed 2 bases, J shed 4 bases, and the junction held 3 bases outside the gene matches. The CDR3 length is 14 residues. As DNA, the CDR3 is TGTGCCAGCAGTGACCCGGGACAGGGTTACGAGCAGTACTTC. This encodes CASSDPGQGYEQYF.

This clone was counted between two and nine times. The J gene is TRBJ1-6, the V gene TRBV14; D is unclear. CDR1 is SGHDN, CDR2 FVKESK, per germline. The CDR3 covers 16 residues. Trimming left V 1 base short and J 9 bases short, with 16 bases between. The CDR3 DNA reads TGTGCCAGCAGCCAAGTTGCCGGGTCGATAAGTTCACCCCTCCACTTT. It is translated as CASSQVAGSISSPLHF.

In the case of this clone: The identical CDR3 is also encoded by other nucleotide sequences in the sample. The CDR3 DNA sequence: TGTGCCAGCAGTTTTGGCAGGGGAAATTCACCCCTCCACTTT. This sequence encodes CASSFGRGNSPLHF. The chain combines TRBV27 with TRBJ1-6; the D gene is possibly TRBD1 (6 bases). The CDR3 runs 14 residues. Germline values: CDR1 MNHEY, CDR2 SMNVEV (reference sequence). V lost 3 bases to trimming and J lost 7 bases, with 10 bases between them.

This chain connects TRBV5-1 to TRBJ1-3, with a weak D call TRBD1 (6 bases). This CDR3 has 14 residues. Per germline, CDR1 SGHRS and CDR2 YFSETQ. V was pared by 4 bases and J by 0 bases, with 8 bases between. CDR3 loop: CASSEDSSGNTIYF. Written as DNA, the CDR3 is TGCGCCAGCAGCGAGGACAGCTCTGGAAACACCATATATTTT.

The chain couples TRBV19 to TRBJ2-2; D remains ambiguous. CDR1 and CDR2 (germline): LNHDA, SQIVND (reference sequence). Trimming left V 5 bases short and J 7 bases short, with 17 bases between. The CDR3 loop spans 15 amino acids. The CDR3 region has the DNA TGTGCCAGTAGTTCACCTGGAGATTACGTCGGGGAGCTGTTTTTT. Protein sequence: CASSSPGDYVGELFF.

The rearrangement links TRBV11-2 to TRBJ1-1; D gene ambiguous. CDR3 length: 13 amino acids. Trimming pared 5 bases from V and 4 bases from J, leaving 11 bases between. Germline assignment: CDR1 SGHAT and CDR2 FQNNGV. CDR3 sequence: CASSAILGTEAFF. The CDR3, as DNA: TGTGCCAGCAGCGCCATCCTGGGCACTGAAGCTTTCTTT.

The chain employs TRBV5-4 and TRBJ2-2, with 8 bases identical to TRBD2. Trimming cost V 3 bases and J 0 bases; bases outside gene matches: 4. Germline V CDR1 and CDR2: SGHNT, YYREEE (reference sequence). This CDR3 comprises 16 residues. The CDR3, as DNA: TGTGCCAGCAGCTCTTATAGCGGGACGAACACCGGGGAGCTGTTTTTT. Protein product: CASSSYSGTNTGELFF. Looking up the rest from reference TRBV5-4 and TRBJ2-2 gives the full variable domain: ETGVTQSPTHLIKTRGQQVTLRCSSQSGHNTVSWYQQALGQGPQFIFQYYREEENGRGNFPPRFSGLQFPNYSSELNVNALELDDSALYLCASSSYSGTNTGELFFGEGSRLTVL.

The rearrangement uses TRBV30 and TRBJ2-1, with unresolved D. The germline V and J ends were trimmed by 0 bases and 9 bases, with 9 bases remaining between them. This CDR3 is built from 12 residues. Per the germline V gene, CDR1 is GTSNPN and CDR2 is SVGIG (reference sequence). The CDR3 is CAWSVRSGEQFF. DNA of the CDR3: TGTGCCTGGAGTGTACGATCCGGTGAGCAGTTCTTC.

A single count supports this clone. The chain uses TRBV25-1 and TRBJ1-4, with D possibly being TRBD1 (5 bases). Between the trimmed V and J ends, which lost 5 bases and 5 bases, there was a span of 18 bases. The CDR3 extends over 16 amino acids. Germline V gene lookup returns CDR1 MGHDK and CDR2 SYGVNS. The CDR3 nucleotides read TGTGCCAGCAGTCGGGGCATCGACATTGGGAATGAAAAACTGTTTTTT. Protein: CASSRGIDIGNEKLFF.

The J gene is TRBJ2-7, the V gene TRBV28; D could derive from TRBD1 or TRBD2 (5 bases each). Germline lookup yields CDR1 MDHEN and CDR2 SYDVKM. V lost 5 bases and J lost 0, with 14 bases in between. The CDR3 loop spans 15 amino acids. CDR3 DNA: TGTGCCAGCAGTACAACGGGACCGAGCTCCTACGAGCAGTACTTC. Translating it yields CASSTTGPSSYEQYF.

V is TRBV14 and J is TRBJ2-7, with 8 positions matching TRBD2. The J segment lost 5 bases and the V segment lost 4 bases, leaving 10 bases of the junction unmatched. Germline CDR1 is SGHDN and CDR2 is FVKESK. This CDR3 has 15 residues. In DNA, the CDR3 is TGTGCCAGCAGCCTCCAGGGACTAGTAGGCGACGAGCAGTACTTC. Translating gives CASSLQGLVGDEQYF. The full variable domain, completed using reference TRBV14 and TRBJ2-7, is EAGVTQFPSHSVIEKGQTVTLRCDPISGHDNLYWYRRVMGKEIKFLLHFVKESKQDESGMPNNRFLAERTGGTYSTLKVQPAELEDSGVYFCASSLQGLVGDEQYFGPGTRLTVT.

This clone was seen once. CDR3 in amino acids: CASSEGQGRMGNQPQHF. The CDR3 DNA is TGTGCCAGCAGTGAAGGGCAGGGGAGAATGGGCAATCAGCCCCAGCATTTT. The rearrangement uses TRBV6-1 and TRBJ1-5, with D perhaps TRBD1 (6 bases). This CDR3 has 17 amino acids. Germline V gene lookup returns CDR1 MNHNS and CDR2 SASEGT. The V end lost 1 base, the J end lost 2 bases, and 15 bases lay between the germline ends.

This clone was counted a few times. The rearrangement joins TRBV2 to TRBJ2-7; the D is unclear. V was shortened by 8 bases and J by 0 bases, with 11 bases between the two germline ends. The CDR3 runs to 13 residues. Looked up from germline, CDR1 is SNHLY and CDR2 is FYNNEI. The CDR3: CASGEVFSYEQYF. CDR3 sequence (DNA): TGTGCCAGCGGGGAAGTTTTCTCCTACGAGCAGTACTTC.

This clone was picked up one time. The gene calls are TRBV29-1 and TRBJ2-7; no clear D gene. The germline V and J ends were trimmed by 4 bases and 3 bases, with 13 bases remaining between them. CDR1 is SQVTM, CDR2 ANQGSEA, per germline. This CDR3 spans 13 amino acids. The CDR3 loop is CSVGYSSFYEQYF. The CDR3 DNA follows: TGCAGCGTTGGGTACAGTTCCTTCTACGAGCAGTACTTC.

The table lists this clone with a count of one. This rearrangement joins TRBV4-3 to TRBJ2-7, with 7 nucleotides matching TRBD1. The CDR3 loop spans 15 amino acids. Per the germline V gene, CDR1 is LGHNA and CDR2 is YSLEER. The ends lost 3 bases at V and 4 bases at J; junction bases unmatched: 9. CDR3 in DNA: TGCGCCAGCAGCCACTATCGACAGGGCGGATACGAGCAGTACTTC. Its protein is CASSHYRQGGYEQYF.

The chain carries TRBV5-1 and TRBJ1-4, with 11 bases lining up with TRBD1. Germline CDR1 is SGHRS and CDR2 is YFSETQ. The V segment lost 3 bases and the J segment 4 bases; nucleotides outside the gene matches: 5. The length of the CDR3 is 16 residues. CDR3 nucleotide sequence: TGCGCCAGCAGCTCAGGACAGGGGGCTGGTAATGAAAAACTGTTTTTT. Its translation is CASSSGQGAGNEKLFF.

The rearrangement links TRBV6-6 to TRBJ1-6; no reliable D call. Trimming removed 2 bases at V and 10 bases at J, with 6 bases between. Germline V gene lookup returns CDR1 MNHNY and CDR2 SVGAGI (reference sequence). This CDR3 region has 12 residues. The CDR3 loop is CASSYADSPLHF. As DNA, the CDR3 is TGTGCCAGCAGTTACGCTGACTCACCCCTCCACTTT.

V and J are TRBV5-1 and TRBJ2-7, with a tentative D call TRBD1 (5 bases). Germline V gene sequence: CDR1 SGHRS, CDR2 YFSETQ. Deletions cut 0 bases from V and 0 bases from J, with 10 bases between. CDR3 length equals 15 residues. The CDR3 DNA sequence: TGCGCCAGCAGCTTGGGACCGGACACCTCCTACGAGCAGTACTTC. Encoded protein: CASSLGPDTSYEQYF.